This T cell receptor (beta chain) derives from a study of Graves' ophthalmopathy and Graves' hyperthyroidism. The overall study: Peripheral blood was gathered at first diagnosis, ahead of any treatment whatsoever.

The sample holds many counts of this clonotype. RNA transcripts served as template for amplifying TCR beta CDR3 sequences. Amplification began with first-round RT-PCR using HTBI primers, then second-round multiplex PCR was performed. TCRdb reprocessed the multiplex PCR reads via MiXCR and lists one record per CDR3 protein. The sample lists about 220,000 distinct CDR3 sequences; roughly 21% were seen once. A volume of 10 ml of fresh peripheral blood supplied the PBMCs. V shed 6 bases and J 3 bases; nucleotides not matched to a gene: 5. Germline-derived CDR1 and CDR2 are MNHEY and SMNVEV (reference sequence). The CDR3 loop spans 15 amino acids.

This TCR derives from a woman in her forties or fifties with Graves' ophthalmopathy. The chain couples TRBV27 to TRBJ2-5; 12 nucleotides line up with TRBD2. Sequencing was carried out using peripheral blood. CDR3 loop: CASRTSGSSKETQYF. The CDR3 nucleotides are TGTGCCAGCAGGACTAGCGGGAGTAGTAAAGAGACCCAGTACTTC.